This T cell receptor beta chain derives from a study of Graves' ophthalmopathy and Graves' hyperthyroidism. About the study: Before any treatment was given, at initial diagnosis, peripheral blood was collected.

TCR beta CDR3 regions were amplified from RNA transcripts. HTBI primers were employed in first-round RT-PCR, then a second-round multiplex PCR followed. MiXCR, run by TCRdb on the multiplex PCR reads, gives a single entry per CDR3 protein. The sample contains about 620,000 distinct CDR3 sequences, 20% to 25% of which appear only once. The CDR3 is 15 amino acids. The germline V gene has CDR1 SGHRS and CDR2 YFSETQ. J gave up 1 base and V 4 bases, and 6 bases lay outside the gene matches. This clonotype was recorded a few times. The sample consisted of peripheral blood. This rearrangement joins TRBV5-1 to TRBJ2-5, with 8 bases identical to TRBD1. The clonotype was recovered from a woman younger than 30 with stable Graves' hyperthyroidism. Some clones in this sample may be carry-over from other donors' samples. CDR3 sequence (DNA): TGCGCCAGCAGCGGCGGACAGGGACCCCAAGAGACCCAGTACTTC. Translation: CASSGGQGPQETQYF.